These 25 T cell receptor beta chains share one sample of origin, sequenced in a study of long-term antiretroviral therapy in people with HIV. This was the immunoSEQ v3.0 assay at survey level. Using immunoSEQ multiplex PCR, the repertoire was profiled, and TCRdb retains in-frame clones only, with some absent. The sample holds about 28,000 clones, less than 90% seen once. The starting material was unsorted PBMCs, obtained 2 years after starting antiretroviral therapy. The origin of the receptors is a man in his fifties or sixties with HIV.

The CDR3: CASSMLGAGELFF. The CDR3 DNA reads as TGTGCCAGTAGTATGTTAGGGGCCGGGGAGCTGTTTTTT. The J gene is TRBJ2-2, the V gene TRBV19, with D perhaps TRBD1 (5 bases). Per germline, CDR1 LNHDA and CDR2 SQIVND (reference sequence). The V and J ends lost 3 bases and 6 bases respectively, with 8 bases between them. This CDR3 spans 13 amino acids. Supplemented by reference TRBV19 and TRBJ2-2, the full variable domain reads DGGITQSPKYLFRKEGQNVTLSCEQNLNHDAMYWYRQDPGQGLRLIYYSQIVNDFQKGDIAEGYSVSREKKESFPLTVTSAQKNPTAFYLCASSMLGAGELFFGEGSRLTVL.

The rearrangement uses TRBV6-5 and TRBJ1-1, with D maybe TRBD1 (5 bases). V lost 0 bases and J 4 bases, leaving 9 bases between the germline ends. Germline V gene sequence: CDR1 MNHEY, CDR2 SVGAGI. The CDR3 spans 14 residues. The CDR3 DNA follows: TGTGCCAGCAGTTACTCGGGACGGGGCACTGAAGCTTTCTTT. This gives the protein CASSYSGRGTEAFF.

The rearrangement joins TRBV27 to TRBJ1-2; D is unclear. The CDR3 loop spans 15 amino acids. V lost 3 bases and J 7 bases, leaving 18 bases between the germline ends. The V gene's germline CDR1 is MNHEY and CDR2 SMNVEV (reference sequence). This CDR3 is CASSFHGGNRVGYTF. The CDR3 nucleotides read TGTGCCAGCAGTTTTCATGGCGGCAATCGAGTTGGCTACACCTTC.

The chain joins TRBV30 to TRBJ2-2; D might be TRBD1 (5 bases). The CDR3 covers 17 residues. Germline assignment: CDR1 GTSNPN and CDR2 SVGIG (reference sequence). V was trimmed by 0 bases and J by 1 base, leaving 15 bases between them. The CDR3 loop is CAWSVYAQGRNTGELFF. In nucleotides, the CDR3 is TGTGCCTGGAGTGTTTATGCCCAGGGAAGGAACACCGGGGAGCTGTTTTTT. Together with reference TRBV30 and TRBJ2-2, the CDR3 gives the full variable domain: SQTIHQWPATLVQPVGSPLSLECTVEGTSNPNLYWYRQAAGRGLQLLFYSVGIGQISSEVPQNLSASRPQDRQFILSSKKLLLSDSGFYLCAWSVYAQGRNTGELFFGEGSRLTVL.

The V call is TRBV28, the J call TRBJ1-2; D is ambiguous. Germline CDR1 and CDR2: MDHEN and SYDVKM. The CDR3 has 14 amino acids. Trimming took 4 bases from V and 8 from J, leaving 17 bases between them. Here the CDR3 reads CASSSSTVEIGYTF. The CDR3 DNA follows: TGTGCCAGCAGTTCATCAACAGTTGAGATCGGCTACACCTTC.

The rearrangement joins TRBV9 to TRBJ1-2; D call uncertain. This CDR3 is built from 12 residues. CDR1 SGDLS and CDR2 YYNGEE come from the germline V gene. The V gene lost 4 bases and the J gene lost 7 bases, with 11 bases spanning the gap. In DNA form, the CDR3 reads TGTGCCAGCAGCCCCCCCGGGCGTGGCTACACCTTC. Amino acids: CASSPPGRGYTF.

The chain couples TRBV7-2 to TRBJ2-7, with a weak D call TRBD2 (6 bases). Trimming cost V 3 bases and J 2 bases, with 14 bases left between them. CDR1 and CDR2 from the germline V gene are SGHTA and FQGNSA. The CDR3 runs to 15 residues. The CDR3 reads CASSLGRWAAYEQYF. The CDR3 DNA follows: TGTGCCAGCAGCTTGGGGAGGTGGGCCGCCTACGAGCAGTACTTC.

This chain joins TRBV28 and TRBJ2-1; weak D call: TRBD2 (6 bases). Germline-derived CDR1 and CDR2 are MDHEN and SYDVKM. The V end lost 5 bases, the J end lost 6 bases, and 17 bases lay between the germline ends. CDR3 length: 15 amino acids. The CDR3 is CASSRWGEVGNEQFF. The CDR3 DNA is TGTGCCAGCAGTCGCTGGGGGGAGGTCGGCAATGAGCAGTTCTTC. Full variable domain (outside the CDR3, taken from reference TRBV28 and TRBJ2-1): DVKVTQSSRYLVKRTGEKVFLECVQDMDHENMFWYRQDPGLGLRLIYFSYDVKMKEKGDIPEGYSVSREKKERFSLILESASTNQTSMYLCASSRWGEVGNEQFFGPGTRLTVL.

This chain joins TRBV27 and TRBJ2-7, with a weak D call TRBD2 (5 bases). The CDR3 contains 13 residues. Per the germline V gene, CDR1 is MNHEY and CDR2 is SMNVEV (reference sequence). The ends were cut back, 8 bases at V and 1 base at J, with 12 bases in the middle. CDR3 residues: CASRWGVSYEQYF. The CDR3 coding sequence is TGTGCCAGCCGGTGGGGAGTTTCCTACGAGCAGTACTTC.

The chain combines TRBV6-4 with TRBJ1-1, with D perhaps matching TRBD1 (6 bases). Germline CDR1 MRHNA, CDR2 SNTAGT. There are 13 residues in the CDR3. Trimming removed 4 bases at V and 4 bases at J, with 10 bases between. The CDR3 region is CASSVEGGTEAFF. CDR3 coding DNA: TGTGCCAGCAGTGTCGAAGGGGGCACTGAAGCTTTCTTT.

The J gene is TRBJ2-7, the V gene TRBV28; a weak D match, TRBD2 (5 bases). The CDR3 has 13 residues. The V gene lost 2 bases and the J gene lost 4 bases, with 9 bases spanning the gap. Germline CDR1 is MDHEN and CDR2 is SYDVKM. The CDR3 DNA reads TGTGCCAGCAGTTTAGGGAGTTCGTACGAGCAGTACTTC. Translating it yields CASSLGSSYEQYF. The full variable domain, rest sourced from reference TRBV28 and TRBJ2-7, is DVKVTQSSRYLVKRTGEKVFLECVQDMDHENMFWYRQDPGLGLRLIYFSYDVKMKEKGDIPEGYSVSREKKERFSLILESASTNQTSMYLCASSLGSSYEQYFGPGTRLTVT.

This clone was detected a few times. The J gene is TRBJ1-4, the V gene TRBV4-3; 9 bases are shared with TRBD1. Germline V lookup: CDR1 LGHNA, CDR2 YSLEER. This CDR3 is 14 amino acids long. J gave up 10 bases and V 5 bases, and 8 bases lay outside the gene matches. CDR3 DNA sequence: TGCGCCAGCAGCAACGACAGGGGGAGCGGAAAACTGTTTTTT. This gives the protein CASSNDRGSGKLFF.

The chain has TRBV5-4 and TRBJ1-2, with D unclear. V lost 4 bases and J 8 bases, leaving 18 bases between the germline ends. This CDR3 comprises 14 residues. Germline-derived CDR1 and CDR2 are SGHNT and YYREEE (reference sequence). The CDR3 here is CASSPWTATGGYTF. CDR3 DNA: TGTGCCAGCAGCCCCTGGACCGCCACGGGGGGCTACACCTTC.

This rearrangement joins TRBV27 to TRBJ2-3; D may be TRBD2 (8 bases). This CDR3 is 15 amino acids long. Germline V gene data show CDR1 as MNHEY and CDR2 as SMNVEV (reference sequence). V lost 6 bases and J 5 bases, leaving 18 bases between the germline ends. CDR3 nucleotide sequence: TGTGCCAGCAGCTCTACAGGGGCGGGGGGAGATACGCAGTATTTT. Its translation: CASSSTGAGGDTQYF.

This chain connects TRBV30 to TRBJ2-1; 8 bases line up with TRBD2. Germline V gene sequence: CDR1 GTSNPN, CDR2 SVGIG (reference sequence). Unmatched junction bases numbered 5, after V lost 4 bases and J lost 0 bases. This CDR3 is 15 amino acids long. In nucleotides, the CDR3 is TGTGCCTGGACGCGCGGGGGGCTCTCCTACAATGAGCAGTTCTTC. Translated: CAWTRGGLSYNEQFF.

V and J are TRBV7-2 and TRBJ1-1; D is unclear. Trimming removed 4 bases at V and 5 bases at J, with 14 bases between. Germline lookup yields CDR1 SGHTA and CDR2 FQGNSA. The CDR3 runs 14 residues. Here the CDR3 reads CASSSRARMTEAFF. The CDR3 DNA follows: TGTGCCAGCAGCTCAAGGGCCCGGATGACTGAAGCTTTCTTT. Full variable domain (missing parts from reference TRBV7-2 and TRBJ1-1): GAGVSQSPSNKVTEKGKDVELRCDPISGHTALYWYRQSLGQGLEFLIYFQGNSAPDKSGLPSDRFSAERTGGSVSTLTIQRTQQEDSAVYLCASSSRARMTEAFFGQGTRLTVV.

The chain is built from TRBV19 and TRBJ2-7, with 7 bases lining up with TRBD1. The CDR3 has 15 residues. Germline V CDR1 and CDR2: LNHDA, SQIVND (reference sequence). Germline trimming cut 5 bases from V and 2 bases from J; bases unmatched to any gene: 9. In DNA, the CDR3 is TGTGCCAGTAGTGCCCTCCGGGACAGTACCTACGAGCAGTACTTC. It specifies CASSALRDSTYEQYF.

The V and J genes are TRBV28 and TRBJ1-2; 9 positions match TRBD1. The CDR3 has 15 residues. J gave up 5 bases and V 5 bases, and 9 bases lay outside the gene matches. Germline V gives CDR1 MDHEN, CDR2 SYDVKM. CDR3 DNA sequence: TGTGCCAGCAGTGGTCCGGGACAGGGAAGATATGGCTACACCTTC. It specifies CASSGPGQGRYGYTF.

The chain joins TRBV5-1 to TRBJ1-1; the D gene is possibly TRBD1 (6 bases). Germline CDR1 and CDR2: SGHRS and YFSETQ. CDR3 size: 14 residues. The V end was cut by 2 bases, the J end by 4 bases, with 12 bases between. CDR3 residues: CASSFTGGGTEAFF. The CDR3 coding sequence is TGCGCCAGCAGCTTTACGGGGGGCGGCACTGAAGCTTTCTTT.

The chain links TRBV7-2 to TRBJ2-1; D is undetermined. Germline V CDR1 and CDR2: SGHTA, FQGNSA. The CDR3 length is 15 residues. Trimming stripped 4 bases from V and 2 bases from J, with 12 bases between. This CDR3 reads CASSSSFSTYNEQFF. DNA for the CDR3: TGTGCCAGCAGCTCCTCCTTCAGTACCTACAATGAGCAGTTCTTC. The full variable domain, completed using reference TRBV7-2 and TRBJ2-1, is GAGVSQSPSNKVTEKGKDVELRCDPISGHTALYWYRQSLGQGLEFLIYFQGNSAPDKSGLPSDRFSAERTGGSVSTLTIQRTQQEDSAVYLCASSSSFSTYNEQFFGPGTRLTVL.

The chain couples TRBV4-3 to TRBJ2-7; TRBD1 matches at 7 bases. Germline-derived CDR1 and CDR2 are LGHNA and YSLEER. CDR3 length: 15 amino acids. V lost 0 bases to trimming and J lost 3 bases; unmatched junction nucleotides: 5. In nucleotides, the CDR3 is TGCGCCAGCAGCCAAGAAAGGACAGGAGACTACGAGCAGTACTTC. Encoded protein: CASSQERTGDYEQYF.

The CDR3 DNA reads TGTGCCAGCAGCTCACAGGCGATGAACACTGAAGCTTTCTTT. Its protein is CASSSQAMNTEAFF. The genes are TRBV5-4 and TRBJ1-1; possible D gene TRBD1, 5 bases. Germline-derived CDR1 and CDR2 are SGHNT and YYREEE (reference sequence). Between the trimmed V and J ends, which lost 3 bases and 0 bases, there was a span of 9 bases. There are 14 residues in the CDR3.

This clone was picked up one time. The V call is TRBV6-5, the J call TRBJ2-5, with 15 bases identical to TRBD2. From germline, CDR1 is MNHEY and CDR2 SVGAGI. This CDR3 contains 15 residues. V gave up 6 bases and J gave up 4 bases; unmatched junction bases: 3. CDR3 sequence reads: CASSVGLAGGETQYF. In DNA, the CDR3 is TGTGCCAGCAGCGTGGGACTAGCGGGAGGAGAGACCCAGTACTTC.

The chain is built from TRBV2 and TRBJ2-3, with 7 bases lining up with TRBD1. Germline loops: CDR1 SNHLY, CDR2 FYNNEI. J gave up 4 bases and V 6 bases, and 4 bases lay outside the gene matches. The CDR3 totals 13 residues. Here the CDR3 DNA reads TGTGCCAGCAGGACAGGGCCCGCAGATACGCAGTATTTT. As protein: CASRTGPADTQYF.

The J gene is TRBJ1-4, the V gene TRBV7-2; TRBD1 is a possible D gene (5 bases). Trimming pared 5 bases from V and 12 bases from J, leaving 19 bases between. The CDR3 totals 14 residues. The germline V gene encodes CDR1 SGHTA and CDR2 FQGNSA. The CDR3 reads CASSLRTQRTELFF. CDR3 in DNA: TGTGCCAGCAGCCTACGGACACAACGAACAGAACTGTTTTTT. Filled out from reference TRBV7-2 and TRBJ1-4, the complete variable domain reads GAGVSQSPSNKVTEKGKDVELRCDPISGHTALYWYRQSLGQGLEFLIYFQGNSAPDKSGLPSDRFSAERTGGSVSTLTIQRTQQEDSAVYLCASSLRTQRTELFFGSGTQLSVL.